Described below is a single TCR beta chain sequence and its context. V lost 2 bases, J lost 2 bases, and 10 bases lay in between. Germline assignment: CDR1 MNHNS and CDR2 SASEGT. This CDR3 spans 15 amino acids. This entry belongs to a study of cytomegalovirus exposure and HLA in healthy donors. 60 Vbeta and 13 Jbeta primers were used in PCR. The protocol was immunoSEQ multiplex PCR, while the TCRdb copy is restricted to in-frame clones and leaves out a portion. The sample holds about 140,000 clones; 77% are singletons and the top ten take around 2%. The sequenced material came from PBMCs. The chain combines TRBV6-1 with TRBJ1-3; maybe TRBD1 (5 bases). The receptor's source is a man aged 25-45 years in good health and CMV-seronegative. The DNA for the CDR3 is TGTGCCAGCAGTGAACAGGGATTTACTGGAAACACCATATATTTT. Encoded protein: CASSEQGFTGNTIYF.